The 16 T cell receptor beta chains reported below all come from one sample, sequenced in a study of shared clonotypes between healthy human individuals. Using immunoSEQ multiplex PCR, the repertoire was profiled, and TCRdb retains in-frame clones only, with some absent. The sample yields roughly 2.6 million clones, approximately 94% seen once. Specimen: naive CD4+ T cells sorted from blood. Stated subset: CD45RA+ positively selected. The receptors derive from a man aged 18 to 29 in good health.

The V gene is TRBV19, the J gene TRBJ1-2; D remains ambiguous. Germline-derived CDR1 and CDR2 are LNHDA and SQIVND (reference sequence). The CDR3 length is 14 residues. With 3 bases removed from V and 13 bases from J, the gap between germline ends came to 21 bases. The CDR3 coding sequence is TGTGCCAGTAGTATCTTTGTTGGCCGAGGTGATCTCACCTTC. Translated, it gives CASSIFVGRGDLTF.

The chain has TRBV6-1 and TRBJ2-5; TRBD2 matches 7 bases. The V and J ends lost 6 bases and 6 bases, in that order; junction bases with no gene match: 13. The germline gives CDR1 MNHNS, CDR2 SASEGT. There are 15 residues in the CDR3. CDR3 in DNA: TGTGCCAGCAGGGGCCAAGAAGCGGGGTCGAAGACCCAGTACTTC. As protein: CASRGQEAGSKTQYF.

The chain is built from TRBV5-8 and TRBJ1-3; TRBD1 is a possible D gene (5 bases). Trimming stripped 0 bases from V and 4 bases from J, with 11 bases between. CDR3 length: 15 amino acids. Germline V lookup: CDR1 SGHTS, CDR2 YDEGEE. CDR3 nucleotide sequence: TGTGCCAGCAGCTTGGGGCAGGGAGTCGGAAACACCATATATTTT. Its protein product is CASSLGQGVGNTIYF.

In this sample, this clone turned up a few times. The V gene is TRBV30, the J gene TRBJ1-4, with D possibly matching TRBD1 (6 bases). Trimming removed 2 bases from V and 10 bases from J, with 11 bases in between. This CDR3 contains 12 residues. CDR1 GTSNPN and CDR2 SVGIG come from the germline V gene (reference sequence). DNA for the CDR3: TGTGCCTGGAGTCCTTCCAGGGGAAAACTGTTTTTT. Its protein is CAWSPSRGKLFF.

This chain uses TRBV2 with TRBJ1-1, with a weak D call TRBD1 (6 bases). Germline loops: CDR1 SNHLY, CDR2 FYNNEI. This CDR3 is 14 amino acids long. Trimming took 6 bases from V and 1 from J, leaving 12 bases between them. The CDR3 sequence is CASSGPGANTEAFF. CDR3 sequence (DNA): TGTGCCAGCAGCGGCCCAGGGGCGAACACTGAAGCTTTCTTT.

This clone was recorded only once. V gene TRBV10-1 combines with J gene TRBJ2-2; D might be TRBD1 (5 bases). The CDR3 runs 15 residues. Germline V gene lookup returns CDR1 WNHNN and CDR2 SYGVQD (reference sequence). The V and J ends lost 3 bases and 0 bases respectively, with 8 bases between them. This CDR3 reads CASSDLGPNTGELFF. In DNA form, the CDR3 reads TGCGCCAGCAGTGATTTGGGGCCGAACACCGGGGAGCTGTTTTTT.

The chain combines TRBV7-2 with TRBJ1-5; D might be TRBD1 (5 bases). CDR1 and CDR2 (germline): SGHTA, FQGNSA. Trimming took off 0 bases at V and 0 bases at J, with 12 bases between the two ends. The CDR3 totals 17 residues. The CDR3, as DNA: TGTGCCAGCAGCTTAGCGGCGGCAGGGATTAGCAATCAGCCCCAGCATTTT. Amino acid sequence: CASSLAAAGISNQPQHF.

The chain is built from TRBV11-3 and TRBJ2-1; the match to TRBD2 covers 9 bases. This CDR3 is built from 15 residues. Germline CDR1 SGHNT, CDR2 YENEEA. Trimming at V came to 4 bases and at J to 2 bases, leaving 3 bases not matched to a gene. In nucleotides, the CDR3 is TGTGCCAGCAGCTCAAGCGGGGGGCCCTACAATGAGCAGTTCTTC. This encodes CASSSSGGPYNEQFF. Variable domain in full (rest from reference TRBV11-3 and TRBJ2-1): EAGVVQSPRYKIIEKKQPVAFWCNPISGHNTLYWYLQNLGQGPELLIRYENEEAVDDSQLPKDRFSAERLKGVDSTLKIQPAELGDSAVYLCASSSSGGPYNEQFFGPGTRLTVL.

This chain connects TRBV7-2 to TRBJ2-7, with TRBD1 matching 8 bases. V shed 0 bases, J shed 4 bases, and the junction held 5 bases outside the gene matches. The CDR3 runs to 15 residues. CDR1 is SGHTA and CDR2 is FQGNSA in the germline V gene. The CDR3 loop reads CASSLARQGAYEQYF. CDR3 bases: TGTGCCAGCAGCTTAGCGCGCCAGGGGGCGTACGAGCAGTACTTC.

The chain employs TRBV30 and TRBJ1-6, with D perhaps matching TRBD1 (6 bases). Germline V gene lookup returns CDR1 GTSNPN and CDR2 SVGIG (reference sequence). Trimming pared 1 base from V and 7 bases from J, leaving 20 bases between. The CDR3 is made up of 17 amino acids. DNA of the CDR3: TGTGCCTGGAGTGATGGCAGGGGATTCGGGCTAAATTCACCCCTCCACTTT. This translates into CAWSDGRGFGLNSPLHF.

In the case of this clone: Other DNA sequences in this specimen translate into the identical CDR3. The genes are TRBV18 and TRBJ2-3; D not certain. The CDR3 is 14 amino acids. The germline CDR1 and CDR2 sequences are KGHSH and LQKENI. V was clipped by 2 bases and J by 0 bases, with 6 bases between them. The CDR3 region has the DNA TGTGCCAGCTCACCAATCGGAAGCACAGATACGCAGTATTTT. Its protein is CASSPIGSTDTQYF.

V gene TRBV21-1 combines with J gene TRBJ2-3. TRBV21-1 is deemed a pseudogene. This CDR3 has 12 amino acids. The CDR3 coding sequence is TGTGCCAGCAGCAGTAGGGCAGATACGCAGTATTTT. It encodes CASSSRADTQYF.

Here the CDR3 DNA reads TGTGCTAGTGGTTTGCCCTTGACAGGGGGACAAGAGACCCAGTACTTC. It yields the protein CASGLPLTGGQETQYF. The rearrangement joins TRBV12-5 to TRBJ2-5; 9 nucleotides agree with TRBD1. With V trimmed by 2 bases and J by 2 bases, 6 bases remained unmatched. Germline V gene data show CDR1 as LGHNT and CDR2 as FRNRAP. This CDR3 is 16 amino acids long.

The CDR3 reads CASSARQGPQETQYF. CDR3 in DNA: TGTGCCAGCAGCGCCCGACAGGGGCCTCAAGAGACCCAGTACTTC. V is TRBV7-2 and J is TRBJ2-5, with 8 bases identical to TRBD1. The CDR3 runs 15 residues. The V gene's germline CDR1 is SGHTA and CDR2 FQGNSA. V lost 5 bases to trimming and J lost 2 bases; unmatched junction nucleotides: 7.

The chain carries TRBV30 and TRBJ1-1; possible D gene TRBD1, 5 bases. The V end was cut by 2 bases, the J end by 4 bases, with 11 bases between. Per the germline V gene, CDR1 is GTSNPN and CDR2 is SVGIG (reference sequence). The CDR3 loop spans 13 amino acids. CDR3 loop: CAWSNGGGTEAFF. The CDR3 nucleotides read TGTGCCTGGAGTAACGGGGGGGGCACTGAAGCTTTCTTT.

The V gene is TRBV2, the J gene TRBJ1-4; no definite D call. In germline, CDR1 is SNHLY, CDR2 FYNNEI. The CDR3 contains 12 residues. Trimming cost V 6 bases and J 10 bases, with 12 bases left between them. CDR3 nucleotides: TGTGCCAGCAGGAAGGACCGGGGAAAACTGTTTTTT. Translation gives CASRKDRGKLFF.